This TCR beta chain was profiled in a study of control samples from healthy donors and cancer patients. Clones were sequenced by immunoSEQ multiplex PCR, and TCRdb holds only the in-frame ones, with some missing. Here the sample spans 30,000 to 35,000 clones, about 88% being singletons. Per germline, CDR1 KGHDR and CDR2 SFDVKD. V was pared by 3 bases and J by 5 bases, with 9 bases between. The CDR3 consists of 13 residues. The rearrangement links TRBV24-1 to TRBJ1-2; no clear D gene. The sequencing sample was made of PBMCs. The TCR originated in a woman aged 40 to 49 with lung cancer. This CDR3 is CATSDAESYGYTF. The DNA for the CDR3 is TGTGCCACCAGTGATGCGGAAAGTTATGGCTACACCTTC.